These 14 T cell receptor beta chains came from one sample sequenced in a study of spatial heterogeneity in lung cancer. Time point of the sample: sample taken at primary tumor resection. TCRdb re-called the 5' RACE reads with MiXCR, one entry per CDR3 protein. The sample has around 89,000 distinct CDR3 sequences, about an eighth seen once. The source material was PBMCs, sampled at surgery. These receptors were obtained from a male donor with early-stage non-small cell lung cancer.

This clonotype was counted ten times or more. The CDR3 loop is CASSSGLAGGRDEQFF. The CDR3, as DNA: TGTGCCAGCAGCTCAGGACTAGCGGGAGGTCGAGATGAGCAGTTCTTC. This rearrangement joins TRBV7-2 to TRBJ2-1, with TRBD2 matching 14 bases. CDR3 length: 16 amino acids. Trimming at V came to 4 bases and at J to 8 bases, leaving 7 bases not matched to a gene. The germline V gene encodes CDR1 SGHTA and CDR2 FQGNSA.

This clonotype was detected a few times. The rearrangement joins TRBV10-3 to TRBJ2-3; 8 nucleotides match TRBD1. Germline trimming cut 6 bases from V and 4 bases from J; bases unmatched to any gene: 3. Germline assignment: CDR1 ENHRY and CDR2 SYGVKD. The length of the CDR3 is 13 residues. CDR3 coding DNA: TGTGCCATCAGGCCGGGACAGGCAGATACGCAGTATTTT. It codes for CAIRPGQADTQYF.

This clonotype came up a few times. The chain combines TRBV7-9 with TRBJ2-7, with a weak D call TRBD2 (6 bases). V was pared by 4 bases and J by 6 bases, with 10 bases between. Germline CDR1 reads SEHNR; CDR2 reads FQNEAQ (reference sequence). The CDR3 sequence is 12 residues long. CDR3 protein: CASSSGLGEQYF. CDR3 DNA sequence: TGTGCCAGCAGCTCGGGACTCGGCGAGCAGTACTTC.

This chain connects TRBV15 to TRBJ2-3; 10 bases line up with TRBD2. The CDR3 extends over 19 amino acids. The germline gives CDR1 LNHNV, CDR2 YYDKDF (reference sequence). The V segment lost 2 bases and the J segment 6 bases; nucleotides outside the gene matches: 17. This chain's CDR3 is CATSRRGRVGAGGRDTQYF. DNA for the CDR3: TGTGCCACCAGCAGACGCGGGAGAGTTGGAGCGGGGGGGCGCGATACGCAGTATTTT. The full variable domain, rest sourced from reference TRBV15 and TRBJ2-3, is DAMVIQNPRYQVTQFGKPVTLSCSQTLNHNVMYWYQQKSSQAPKLLFHYYDKDFNNEADTPDNFQSRRPNTSFCFLDIRSPGLGDTAMYLCATSRRGRVGAGGRDTQYFGPGTRLTVL.

This clonotype has only a few counts. The J gene is TRBJ2-5, the V gene TRBV6-1; D is unresolved. Germline V lookup: CDR1 MNHNS, CDR2 SASEGT. This CDR3 spans 14 amino acids. Trimming stripped 2 bases from V and 3 bases from J, with 10 bases between. In DNA, the CDR3 is TGTGCCAGCAGTGAACCGCCGGCGAAAGAGACCCAGTACTTC. Its translation: CASSEPPAKETQYF.

This clonotype turned up a few times. The chain recombines TRBV29-1 with TRBJ2-4; D perhaps matches TRBD2 (6 bases). Germline CDR1 reads SQVTM; CDR2 reads ANQGSEA. The CDR3 sequence is 13 residues long. V was clipped by 3 bases and J by 2 bases, with 8 bases between them. The DNA for the CDR3 is TGCAGCGTTGATGGAGGGCCCAAAAACATTCAGTACTTC. Protein sequence: CSVDGGPKNIQYF.

This clonotype came up a few times. The chain has TRBV28 and TRBJ2-2, with TRBD1 matching over 7 bases. V gave up 4 bases and J gave up 3 bases; unmatched junction bases: 8. Germline V gene sequence: CDR1 MDHEN, CDR2 SYDVKM. The CDR3 runs 16 residues. The CDR3 region is CASSSRGRMDTGELFF. In DNA form, the CDR3 reads TGTGCCAGCAGTTCGAGGGGGCGCATGGACACCGGGGAGCTGTTTTTT.

This clonotype was counted between two and nine times. This sequence joins TRBV3-1 and TRBJ2-7; a possible D gene is TRBD1 (5 bases). CDR1 and CDR2 from the germline V gene are LGHDT and YNNKEL (reference sequence). This CDR3 comprises 15 residues. The V end was cut by 0 bases, the J end by 4 bases, with 13 bases between. CDR3 coding DNA: TGTGCCAGCAGCCAAGAGAGGCGACAGACGTACGAGCAGTACTTC. As protein: CASSQERRQTYEQYF.

This chain connects TRBV19 to TRBJ2-3; TRBD2 matches at 10 bases. This CDR3 is built from 14 residues. Trimming at V came to 5 bases and at J to 3 bases, leaving 2 bases not matched to a gene. Looked up from germline, CDR1 is LNHDA and CDR2 is SQIVND (reference sequence). The CDR3 DNA follows: TGTGCCAGTAGTTGGACTAGCGGAACAGATACGCAGTATTTT. Translated: CASSWTSGTDTQYF. Filled out from reference TRBV19 and TRBJ2-3, the complete variable domain reads DGGITQSPKYLFRKEGQNVTLSCEQNLNHDAMYWYRQDPGQGLRLIYYSQIVNDFQKGDIAEGYSVSREKKESFPLTVTSAQKNPTAFYLCASSWTSGTDTQYFGPGTRLTVL.

The chain uses TRBV13 and TRBJ1-2; 10 positions match TRBD1. Germline trimming cut 5 bases from V and 9 bases from J; bases unmatched to any gene: 6. Germline V gene lookup returns CDR1 PRHDT and CDR2 FYEKMQ (reference sequence). The CDR3 is 13 residues long. The CDR3 coding sequence is TGTGCCAGCAGCCTTGGGACAGGGGACCGCTACACCTTC. Its translation: CASSLGTGDRYTF.

The rearrangement links TRBV29-1 to TRBJ2-7; TRBD1 or TRBD2 may be the D gene (5 bases each). Germline V gene sequence: CDR1 SQVTM, CDR2 ANQGSEA. The CDR3 is 12 amino acids. V was trimmed by 7 bases and J by 9 bases, leaving 19 bases between them. In nucleotides, the CDR3 is TGCAGCGGAAAGGACCGGGACGGACGGCAGTACTTC. Its translation: CSGKDRDGRQYF.

In its sample, this clonotype was seen a few times. The chain joins TRBV6-5 to TRBJ2-1; maybe TRBD2 (6 bases). The V gene lost 5 bases and the J gene lost 8 bases, with 22 bases spanning the gap. The CDR3 has 16 amino acids. CDR1 is MNHEY, CDR2 SVGAGI, per germline. The CDR3 nucleotides are TGTGCCAGCAGTCCTTATACTAGCAGACCGGGCTATGAGCAGTTCTTC. Its protein product is CASSPYTSRPGYEQFF.

This clonotype was counted between two and nine times. This chain connects TRBV10-3 to TRBJ1-1; tentative D call: TRBD1 (5 bases). Trimming left V 7 bases short and J 6 bases short, with 15 bases between. Germline lookup yields CDR1 ENHRY and CDR2 SYGVKD. The CDR3 spans 13 residues. CDR3 amino acids: CAIKYQGDSEAFF. In DNA, the CDR3 is TGTGCCATCAAGTATCAGGGAGACTCTGAAGCTTTCTTT.

This clonotype was counted a few times. The V call is TRBV24-1, the J call TRBJ2-5, with D tentatively TRBD1 (6 bases). The V end was cut by 6 bases, the J end by 4 bases, with 11 bases between. Germline loops: CDR1 KGHDR, CDR2 SFDVKD. The CDR3 has 13 residues. CDR3 bases: TGTGCCACCAGTCAGACAGGTTCAGAGACCCAGTACTTC. This codes for CATSQTGSETQYF.